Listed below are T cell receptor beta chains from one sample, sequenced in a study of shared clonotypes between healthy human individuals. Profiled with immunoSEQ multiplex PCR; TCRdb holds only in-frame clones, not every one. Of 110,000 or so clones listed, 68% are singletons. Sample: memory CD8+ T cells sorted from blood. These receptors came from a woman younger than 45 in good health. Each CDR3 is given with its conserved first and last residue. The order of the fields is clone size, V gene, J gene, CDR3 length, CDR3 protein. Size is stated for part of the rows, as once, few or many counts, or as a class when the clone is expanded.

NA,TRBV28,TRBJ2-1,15,CASSLPWRESNEQFF
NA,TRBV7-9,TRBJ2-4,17,CASSLVSGRRAKNIQYF
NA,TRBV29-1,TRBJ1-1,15,CSVALRLTVNTEAFF
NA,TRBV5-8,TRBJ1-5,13,CASSWLSRQPQHF
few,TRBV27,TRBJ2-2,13,CASSFSRAGELFF
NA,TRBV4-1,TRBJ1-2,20,CASSQVSRPGPALVGYGYTF
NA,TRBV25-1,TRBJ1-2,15,CASSANLHGSHGYTF
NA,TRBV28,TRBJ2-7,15,CASGQPRASSYEQYF
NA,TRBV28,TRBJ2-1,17,CASSLVFRDGTYNEQFF
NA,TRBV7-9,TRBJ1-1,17,CASSFLPAGRGFAEAFF
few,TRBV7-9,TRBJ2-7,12,CASSSTGYEQYF
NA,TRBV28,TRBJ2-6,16,CASSYGDRAGANVLTF
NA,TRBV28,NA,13,CASSFSFYYEQYF
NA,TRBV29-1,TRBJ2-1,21,CSVVIFSGGQGTSGSEGEQFF
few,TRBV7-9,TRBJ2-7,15,CASSLELAASYEQYF
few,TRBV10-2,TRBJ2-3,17,CASSPPGLAGMGDTQYF
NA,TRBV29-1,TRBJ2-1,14,CSVDQDTVYSEQFF
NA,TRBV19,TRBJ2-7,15,CASSLLAEATYEQYF
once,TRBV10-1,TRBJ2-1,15,CASSESRSGLLGQFF
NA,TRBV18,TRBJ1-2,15,CASSPARGLYYGYTF
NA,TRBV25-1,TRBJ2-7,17,CASSDPPRGEGAAEQYF
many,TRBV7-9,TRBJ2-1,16,CASSPRGGSSYNEQFF
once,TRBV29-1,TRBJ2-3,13,CSVVGGNTDTQYF
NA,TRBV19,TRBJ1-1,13,CASTIGTGGEAFF
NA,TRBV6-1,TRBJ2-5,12,CASSGQEETQYF
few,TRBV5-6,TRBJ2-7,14,CASSLGRLSYEQYF
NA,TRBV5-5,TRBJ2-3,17,CASSWHPEGKSTDTQYF
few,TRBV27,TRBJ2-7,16,CASSLLTGTGWNEQYF
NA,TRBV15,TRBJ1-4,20,CATSRDRADRGYPDNEKLFF
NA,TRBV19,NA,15,CASSIDVGDSYEQYF
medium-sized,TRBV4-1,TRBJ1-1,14,CASSQEIRAPEAFF
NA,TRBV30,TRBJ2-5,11,CAWTTQETQYF
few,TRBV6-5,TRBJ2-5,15,CASSYGGQPQETQYF